Shown below are 6 T cell receptor beta chains from a single sample sequenced in a study of early T cells in non-severe SARS-CoV-2 infection. TCRdb ran MiXCR on the 5' RACE reads and lists one entry per CDR3 protein. The sample records 27,000 or so distinct CDR3 sequences, roughly 4.5% being singletons. The sample comprised whole blood. These receptor sequences come from an adult who was a healthcare worker with PCR-confirmed SARS-CoV-2 infection or an uninfected control (not recorded which).

This clonotype was detected many times. The V call is TRBV29-1, the J call TRBJ1-5, with D uncertain. The V end was cut by 7 bases, the J end by 3 bases, with 13 bases between. CDR1 is SQVTM and CDR2 is ANQGSEA in the germline V gene. The length of the CDR3 is 13 residues. CDR3 residues: CSARRDYNQPQHF. The CDR3 region has the DNA TGCAGCGCGAGGAGAGACTACAATCAGCCCCAGCATTTT.

The sample holds many counts of this clonotype. The chain is built from TRBV20-1 and TRBJ2-1; no definite D call. Deletions cut 3 bases from V and 4 bases from J, with 10 bases between. Germline V gives CDR1 DFQATT, CDR2 SNEGSKA (reference sequence). The CDR3 spans 13 residues. The CDR3 protein is CSASRGLYNEQFF. As DNA, the CDR3 is TGCAGTGCTAGCCGTGGTTTGTACAATGAGCAGTTCTTC.

This clonotype was counted many times. The chain's CDR3 is CASSEWGGETQYF. The CDR3 coding sequence is TGTGCCAGCAGTGAGTGGGGGGGTGAGACCCAGTACTTC. The V call is TRBV2, the J call TRBJ2-5, with TRBD2 identical over 7 bases. Germline values: CDR1 SNHLY, CDR2 FYNNEI. With V trimmed by 3 bases and J by 5 bases, 3 bases remained unmatched. CDR3 size: 13 residues.

This clonotype was counted at least ten times. Here the CDR3 reads CASSEAQDTGELFF. CDR3 in DNA: TGTGCCAGCAGTGAAGCGCAGGACACCGGGGAGCTGTTTTTT. The chain links TRBV6-1 to TRBJ2-2; D remains unclear. Trimming stripped 0 bases from V and 3 bases from J, with 5 bases between. The germline V gene encodes CDR1 MNHNS and CDR2 SASEGT. The CDR3 runs to 14 residues.

This clonotype was found many times. The chain carries TRBV29-1 and TRBJ2-5; 10 bases match TRBD2. The germline V gene encodes CDR1 SQVTM and CDR2 ANQGSEA. J gave up 0 bases and V 3 bases, and 1 base lay outside the gene matches. The CDR3 totals 14 residues. This chain's CDR3 is CSVELAGDQETQYF. The DNA for the CDR3 is TGCAGCGTTGAGCTAGCGGGGGACCAAGAGACCCAGTACTTC.

Ten or more counts support this clonotype. This sequence joins TRBV9 and TRBJ2-3; 16 bases match TRBD2. Looked up from germline, CDR1 is SGDLS and CDR2 is YYNGEE. J lost 2 bases, V lost 0 bases, and 3 bases had no gene match. The CDR3 totals 18 residues. This CDR3 is CASSVVGTSGRDTDTQYF. DNA of the CDR3: TGTGCCAGCAGCGTAGTAGGGACTAGCGGGAGGGACACAGATACGCAGTATTTT. Filled out from reference TRBV9 and TRBJ2-3, the complete variable domain reads DSGVTQTPKHLITATGQRVTLRCSPRSGDLSVYWYQQSLDQGLQFLIQYYNGEERAKGNILERFSAQQFPDLHSELNLSSLELGDSALYFCASSVVGTSGRDTDTQYFGPGTRLTVL.